This is a list of T cell receptor beta chains from one sample in a study of cytomegalovirus exposure and HLA in healthy donors. Only in-frame clones appear in the TCRdb table, and some are missing; sequencing was by immunoSEQ multiplex PCR. The repertoire includes approximately 160,000 clones, roughly 77% of them detected once, and approximately 4.6% sits in the top ten. The sample was PBMCs. These receptors all stem from a man younger than 35 in good health and CMV-seropositive. The CDR3 runs from the conserved cysteine through the conserved F or W. D genes are given only for firm matches. Some rows mark clone size as missing; the rest say once, few, many or name a class of expanded clone.

abundance: NA; v_gene: TRBV6-1; d_gene: TRBD1; j_gene: TRBJ1-3; CDR3aa: CASSEGGDRDIINFSGNTIYF; CDR3nt: TGTGCCAGCAGTGAAGGAGGGGACAGGGATATCATAAACTTCTCTGGAAACACCATATATTTT
abundance: NA; v_gene: TRBV19; d_gene: TRBD1; j_gene: TRBJ1-1; CDR3aa: CASSLGQGGFGTEAFF; CDR3nt: TGTGCCAGTAGTTTGGGACAGGGTGGTTTTGGCACTGAAGCTTTCTTT
abundance: once; v_gene: TRBV7-7; d_gene: TRBD2; j_gene: TRBJ2-5; CDR3aa: CASSLSLAGTQYF; CDR3nt: TGTGCTAGCAGCTTGAGCCTAGCGGGGACCCAGTACTTC
abundance: few; v_gene: TRBV30; d_gene: NA; j_gene: TRBJ1-5; CDR3aa: CAWSVLGGTSNQPQHF; CDR3nt: TGTGCCTGGAGTGTATTAGGAGGGACTAGCAATCAGCCCCAGCATTTT
abundance: once; v_gene: TRBV7-9; d_gene: NA; j_gene: TRBJ1-2; CDR3aa: CASSPTANYGYTF; CDR3nt: TGTGCCAGCAGCCCTACAGCTAACTATGGCTACACCTTC
abundance: NA; v_gene: TRBV11-2; d_gene: TRBD2; j_gene: TRBJ2-2; CDR3aa: CASSPGLAVTGELFF; CDR3nt: TGTGCCAGCAGCCCCGGACTAGCGGTCACCGGGGAGCTGTTTTTT
abundance: NA; v_gene: TRBV10-3; d_gene: TRBD2; j_gene: TRBJ2-2; CDR3aa: CAMQREVNTGELFF; CDR3nt: TGTGCCATGCAGCGGGAGGTCAACACCGGGGAGCTGTTTTTT
abundance: NA; v_gene: TRBV28; d_gene: TRBD1; j_gene: TRBJ1-2; CDR3aa: CASSLSSPGQGARGYTF; CDR3nt: TGTGCCAGCAGTTTATCCTCCCCGGGACAGGGGGCTAGGGGCTACACCTTC
abundance: NA; v_gene: TRBV18; d_gene: TRBD1; j_gene: TRBJ2-5; CDR3aa: CASSRQGMVQETQYF; CDR3nt: TGTGCCAGCTCCAGACAGGGGATGGTCCAAGAGACCCAGTACTTC
abundance: NA; v_gene: TRBV25-1; d_gene: TRBD1; j_gene: TRBJ2-6; CDR3aa: CASSELTGVESGANVLTF; CDR3nt: TGTGCCAGCAGTGAACTGACAGGGGTAGAATCGGGGGCCAACGTCCTGACTTTC
abundance: NA; v_gene: TRBV6-5; d_gene: TRBD1; j_gene: TRBJ1-2; CDR3aa: CASRRDRDSNYGYTF; CDR3nt: TGTGCCAGCAGGAGAGACCGGGACAGCAACTATGGCTACACCTTC
abundance: once; v_gene: TRBV9; d_gene: NA; j_gene: TRBJ1-1; CDR3aa: CASSVGRINTEAFF; CDR3nt: TGTGCCAGCAGCGTAGGCAGAATTAACACTGAAGCTTTCTTT
abundance: NA; v_gene: TRBV14; d_gene: TRBD2; j_gene: TRBJ2-5; CDR3aa: CASSLLAGAVYQETQYF; CDR3nt: TGTGCCAGCAGCCTCCTAGCGGGGGCCGTGTACCAAGAGACCCAGTACTTC
abundance: NA; v_gene: TRBV27; d_gene: NA; j_gene: TRBJ2-5; CDR3aa: CASSEQGSETQYF; CDR3nt: TGTGCCAGCAGTGAACAGGGTTCGGAGACCCAGTACTTC
abundance: NA; v_gene: TRBV11-3; d_gene: TRBD2; j_gene: TRBJ2-3; CDR3aa: CASSLPGLRQYF; CDR3nt: TGTGCCAGCAGCCTGCCGGGACTACGGCAGTATTTT
abundance: NA; v_gene: TRBV11-2; d_gene: TRBD2; j_gene: TRBJ2-3; CDR3aa: CASSRRLAGVTDTQYF; CDR3nt: TGTGCCAGCAGCCGTCGACTAGCGGGAGTCACAGATACGCAGTATTTT
abundance: NA; v_gene: TRBV25-1; d_gene: NA; j_gene: TRBJ1-2; CDR3aa: CASSESVYGYTF; CDR3nt: TGTGCCAGCAGTGAATCCGTCTATGGCTACACCTTC
abundance: few; v_gene: TRBV10-1; d_gene: NA; j_gene: TRBJ2-2; CDR3aa: CAVQGGTGELFF; CDR3nt: TGCGCTGTTCAGGGGGGCACCGGGGAGCTGTTTTTT
abundance: NA; v_gene: TRBV7-9; d_gene: TRBD1; j_gene: TRBJ1-3; CDR3aa: CASSLVGGPGNTIYF; CDR3nt: TGTGCCAGCAGCTTAGTAGGGGGCCCTGGAAACACCATATATTTT
abundance: NA; v_gene: TRBV6-5; d_gene: NA; j_gene: TRBJ1-1; CDR3aa: CASSSGQTNTEAFF; CDR3nt: TGTGCCAGCAGTAGCGGACAGACGAACACTGAAGCTTTCTTT
abundance: NA; v_gene: TRBV19; d_gene: TRBD1; j_gene: TRBJ1-2; CDR3aa: CASSLRTGGPNYGYTF; CDR3nt: TGTGCCAGTAGCCTGAGGACAGGGGGCCCAAACTATGGCTACACCTTC
abundance: NA; v_gene: TRBV5-4; d_gene: TRBD1; j_gene: TRBJ2-2; CDR3aa: CASRPDRGGTGELFF; CDR3nt: TGTGCCAGCAGGCCCGACAGGGGAGGAACCGGGGAGCTGTTTTTT
abundance: NA; v_gene: TRBV5-4; d_gene: NA; j_gene: TRBJ2-5; CDR3aa: CASRMTGWETQYF; CDR3nt: TGTGCCAGCAGGATGACAGGATGGGAGACCCAGTACTTC
abundance: NA; v_gene: TRBV19; d_gene: NA; j_gene: TRBJ2-5; CDR3aa: CASSTTGKTQYF; CDR3nt: TGTGCCAGTAGTACGACAGGAAAGACCCAGTACTTC
abundance: NA; v_gene: TRBV5-1; d_gene: TRBD1; j_gene: TRBJ2-1; CDR3aa: CASSLDRGTYNEQFF; CDR3nt: TGCGCCAGCAGCTTGGACAGGGGAACCTACAATGAGCAGTTCTTC
abundance: NA; v_gene: TRBV9; d_gene: TRBD1; j_gene: TRBJ2-1; CDR3aa: CASSLGQSTYNEQFF; CDR3nt: TGTGCCAGCAGCCTGGGACAGAGTACCTACAATGAGCAGTTCTTC
abundance: NA; v_gene: TRBV27; d_gene: NA; j_gene: TRBJ1-1; CDR3aa: CASSPSADREAFF; CDR3nt: TGTGCCAGCAGTCCGTCCGCCGACAGAGAAGCTTTCTTT
abundance: NA; v_gene: TRBV5-1; d_gene: NA; j_gene: TRBJ1-3; CDR3aa: CASSPGYSVSGSGNTIYF; CDR3nt: TGCGCCAGCAGCCCGGGATACTCTGTTTCCGGCTCTGGAAACACCATATATTTT
abundance: NA; v_gene: TRBV5-6; d_gene: NA; j_gene: TRBJ2-2; CDR3aa: CASRLGHTNTGELFF; CDR3nt: TGTGCCAGCAGACTGGGACATACGAACACCGGGGAGCTGTTTTTT
abundance: NA; v_gene: TRBV4-1; d_gene: TRBD1; j_gene: TRBJ1-2; CDR3aa: CASSQDNPTGRYGYTF; CDR3nt: TGCGCCAGCAGCCAAGATAACCCGACAGGGCGCTATGGCTACACCTTC
abundance: NA; v_gene: TRBV19; d_gene: NA; j_gene: TRBJ1-6; CDR3aa: CASKGRRGDSPLHF; CDR3nt: TGTGCCAGTAAGGGCCGCAGGGGTGATTCACCCCTCCACTTT
abundance: once; v_gene: TRBV27; d_gene: TRBD1; j_gene: TRBJ1-2; CDR3aa: CAIPTGGAF; CDR3nt: TGTGCCATCCCTACAGGGGGCGCCTTC
abundance: many; v_gene: TRBV6-5; d_gene: NA; j_gene: TRBJ2-2; CDR3aa: CASSYSGRSTGELFF; CDR3nt: TGTGCCAGCAGTTACTCGGGCCGAAGCACCGGGGAGCTGTTTTTT
abundance: NA; v_gene: TRBV28; d_gene: NA; j_gene: TRBJ2-3; CDR3aa: CASSVGRGSRNTDTQYF; CDR3nt: TGTGCCAGCAGTGTGGGTCGGGGGTCCCGTAACACAGATACGCAGTATTTT
abundance: NA; v_gene: TRBV15; d_gene: NA; j_gene: TRBJ2-1; CDR3aa: CATSRGGSIYNEQFF; CDR3nt: TGTGCCACCAGCAGGGGAGGTTCTATATACAATGAGCAGTTCTTC
abundance: few; v_gene: TRBV9; d_gene: NA; j_gene: TRBJ1-4; CDR3aa: CASSRDEKLFF; CDR3nt: TGTGCCAGCAGTCGAGATGAAAAACTGTTTTTT
abundance: NA; v_gene: TRBV5-1; d_gene: NA; j_gene: TRBJ1-3; CDR3aa: CASSLTGKGSGNTIYF; CDR3nt: TGCGCCAGCAGCTTGACAGGAAAGGGCTCTGGAAACACCATATATTTT
abundance: NA; v_gene: TRBV5-1; d_gene: NA; j_gene: TRBJ2-3; CDR3aa: CASSLADSPSTDTQYF; CDR3nt: TGCGCCAGCAGCTTGGCCGACAGTCCTAGCACAGATACGCAGTATTTT
abundance: NA; v_gene: TRBV11-3; d_gene: TRBD2; j_gene: TRBJ2-1; CDR3aa: CASSPGITSGSSYNEQFF; CDR3nt: TGTGCCAGCAGCCCCGGAATTACTAGCGGGAGCTCCTACAATGAGCAGTTCTTC
abundance: once; v_gene: TRBV18; d_gene: NA; j_gene: TRBJ1-5; CDR3aa: CASSPKGPLGGNQPQHF; CDR3nt: TGTGCCAGCTCACCAAAAGGACCCCTGGGAGGCAATCAGCCCCAGCATTTT
abundance: NA; v_gene: TRBV14; d_gene: NA; j_gene: TRBJ2-1; CDR3aa: CASSQTQDYNEQFF; CDR3nt: TGTGCCAGCAGCCAGACACAGGATTACAATGAGCAGTTCTTC
abundance: NA; v_gene: TRBV10-3; d_gene: TRBD2; j_gene: TRBJ2-1; CDR3aa: CAIGGLAGENNEQFF; CDR3nt: TGTGCCATCGGGGGTTTAGCGGGAGAGAACAATGAGCAGTTCTTC
abundance: NA; v_gene: TRBV2; d_gene: NA; j_gene: TRBJ1-2; CDR3aa: CASSEGQGVYGYTF; CDR3nt: TGTGCCAGCAGTGAAGGGCAGGGCGTATATGGCTACACCTTC
abundance: NA; v_gene: TRBV29-1; d_gene: NA; j_gene: TRBJ1-1; CDR3aa: CSVEFYRVRWTEAFF; CDR3nt: TGCAGCGTTGAATTCTACAGGGTAAGATGGACTGAAGCTTTCTTT
abundance: NA; v_gene: TRBV2; d_gene: TRBD1; j_gene: TRBJ1-1; CDR3aa: CASSPAGGTMNTEAFF; CDR3nt: TGTGCCAGCAGTCCGGCAGGGGGCACTATGAACACTGAAGCTTTCTTT
abundance: NA; v_gene: TRBV5-4; d_gene: TRBD2; j_gene: TRBJ2-1; CDR3aa: CASSYGLAVYNEQFF; CDR3nt: TGTGCCAGCAGTTACGGACTAGCGGTATACAATGAGCAGTTCTTC
abundance: NA; v_gene: TRBV5-6; d_gene: NA; j_gene: TRBJ1-1; CDR3aa: CASTPNLNTEAFF; CDR3nt: TGTGCCAGCACCCCAAACTTAAACACTGAAGCTTTCTTT
abundance: NA; v_gene: TRBV2; d_gene: TRBD1; j_gene: TRBJ1-5; CDR3aa: CASSQGQGFKPQHF; CDR3nt: TGTGCCAGCAGTCAGGGACAGGGGTTCAAGCCCCAGCATTTT
abundance: NA; v_gene: TRBV6-1; d_gene: TRBD1; j_gene: TRBJ1-5; CDR3aa: CASSERPDRVNQPQHF; CDR3nt: TGTGCCAGCAGTGAAAGACCAGACAGGGTAAATCAGCCCCAGCATTTT
abundance: NA; v_gene: TRBV7-2; d_gene: TRBD1; j_gene: TRBJ1-1; CDR3aa: CASSPNRQGSAEAFF; CDR3nt: TGTGCCAGCAGCCCTAACCGACAGGGAAGCGCTGAAGCTTTCTTT
abundance: NA; v_gene: TRBV6-5; d_gene: NA; j_gene: TRBJ1-5; CDR3aa: CASSFSQGNRPQHF; CDR3nt: TGTGCCAGCAGTTTTTCACAGGGCAATCGGCCCCAGCATTTT
abundance: NA; v_gene: TRBV11-2; d_gene: TRBD1; j_gene: TRBJ1-2; CDR3aa: CASSLDAGQGYGYTF; CDR3nt: TGTGCCAGCAGCTTAGATGCGGGACAGGGGTATGGCTACACCTTC
abundance: NA; v_gene: TRBV28; d_gene: TRBD2; j_gene: TRBJ2-3; CDR3aa: CASSLTASGQYTQYF; CDR3nt: TGTGCCAGCAGTCTCACGGCTAGCGGCCAGTATACGCAGTATTTT
abundance: few; v_gene: TRBV6-6; d_gene: TRBD2; j_gene: TRBJ2-1; CDR3aa: CASSRTSNNEQFF; CDR3nt: TGTGCCAGCAGCCGGACTAGCAACAATGAGCAGTTCTTC
abundance: NA; v_gene: TRBV6-6; d_gene: NA; j_gene: TRBJ1-4; CDR3aa: CASSLRGGNEKLFF; CDR3nt: TGTGCCAGCAGCCTAAGGGGGGGAAATGAAAAACTGTTTTTT
abundance: NA; v_gene: TRBV7-9; d_gene: TRBD1; j_gene: TRBJ1-2; CDR3aa: CASTRTGDYGYTF; CDR3nt: TGTGCCAGCACCCGGACAGGGGACTATGGCTACACCTTC
abundance: few; v_gene: TRBV19; d_gene: TRBD1; j_gene: TRBJ1-3; CDR3aa: CASSLGTGFSTIYF; CDR3nt: TGTGCCAGTAGTCTGGGGACAGGTTTTTCCACCATATATTTT
abundance: NA; v_gene: TRBV29-1; d_gene: TRBD1; j_gene: TRBJ1-1; CDR3aa: CSTRTGTAEAFF; CDR3nt: TGCAGCACTCGGACAGGGACGGCTGAAGCTTTCTTT
abundance: NA; v_gene: TRBV2; d_gene: TRBD2; j_gene: TRBJ2-5; CDR3aa: CASSRAGEETQYF; CDR3nt: TGTGCCAGCAGTCGAGCGGGGGAAGAGACCCAGTACTTC
abundance: NA; v_gene: TRBV7-8; d_gene: TRBD1; j_gene: TRBJ1-4; CDR3aa: CASSLSRTGLLSDNEKLFF; CDR3nt: TGTGCCAGCAGCCTGAGCCGGACAGGGCTACTATCAGACAATGAAAAACTGTTTTTT